Listed below are T cell receptor beta chains from one sample, sequenced in a study of blood T cell repertoires in COVID-19. Generated by immunoSEQ multiplex PCR, the TCRdb table keeps only in-frame clones and is missing some. The sample has about 190,000 clones, around 83% seen once. The sample taken for sequencing was PBMCs or T cells enriched from blood (not recorded which). All receptors derive from a woman aged 25-40 years who had been exposed to COVID-19. Both conserved end residues are part of each CDR3. A D gene is named only where the DNA matches it firmly. Some rows mark clone size as missing; the rest say once, few, many or name a class of expanded clone.

CDR3aa: CASSHWSRGNNSPLHF
CDR3nt: TGTGCCAGCAGCCACTGGTCTCGGGGTAATAATTCACCCCTCCACTTT
d_gene: .
abundance: .
v_gene: TRBV3-1/TRBV3-2
j_gene: TRBJ1-6

CDR3aa: CASSNPNCGGARNEQFF
CDR3nt: TGTGCCAGCAGCAACCCTAATTGCGGGGGGGCAAGGAATGAGCAGTTCTTC
d_gene: .
abundance: few
v_gene: TRBV21-1
j_gene: TRBJ2-1

CDR3aa: CAWSRSLADTEAFF
CDR3nt: TGTGCCTGGAGCCGGTCGTTGGCGGACACTGAAGCTTTCTTT
d_gene: .
abundance: .
v_gene: TRBV30
j_gene: TRBJ1-1

CDR3aa: CASSFGLLNYGYTF
CDR3nt: TGTGCCAGCAGTTTCGGGTTATTGAACTATGGCTACACCTTC
d_gene: .
abundance: .
v_gene: TRBV28
j_gene: TRBJ1-2

CDR3aa: CASSVGLSLVTGELFF
CDR3nt: TGTGCCAGCAGCGTTGGACTGTCTTTAGTAACCGGGGAGCTGTTTTTT
d_gene: .
abundance: .
v_gene: TRBV9
j_gene: TRBJ2-2

CDR3aa: CASSEAGDRGEKLFF
CDR3nt: TGTGCCAGCAGTGAAGCGGGAGACAGGGGTGAAAAACTGTTTTTT
d_gene: TRBD1
abundance: .
v_gene: TRBV6-1
j_gene: TRBJ1-4

CDR3aa: CASSFDTGAGGYTF
CDR3nt: TGTGCCAGTAGTTTCGATACAGGGGCTGGCGGCTACACCTTC
d_gene: TRBD1
abundance: .
v_gene: TRBV19
j_gene: TRBJ1-2

CDR3aa: CASSLRGEGTEAFF
CDR3nt: TGTGCCAGCAGCTTAAGGGGTGAAGGAACTGAAGCTTTCTTT
d_gene: .
abundance: .
v_gene: TRBV5-4
j_gene: TRBJ1-1

CDR3aa: CASSRPNRLEQYF
CDR3nt: TGTGCCAGCAGTAGACCGAATCGACTGGAGCAGTACTTC
d_gene: .
abundance: .
v_gene: TRBV2
j_gene: TRBJ2-7

CDR3aa: CASSEQGSLDEAFF
CDR3nt: TGTGCCAGCAGTGAACAGGGGTCGCTAGATGAAGCTTTCTTT
d_gene: TRBD1
abundance: .
v_gene: TRBV6-4
j_gene: TRBJ1-1

CDR3aa: CASSSPDRAYNEQFF
CDR3nt: TGTGCCAGCAGTTCACCGGACAGGGCCTACAATGAGCAGTTCTTC
d_gene: TRBD1
abundance: .
v_gene: TRBV6-5
j_gene: TRBJ2-1

CDR3aa: CASSVTGVNQPQHF
CDR3nt: TGTGCCAGCAGCGTGACAGGGGTAAATCAGCCCCAGCATTTT
d_gene: TRBD1
abundance: .
v_gene: TRBV2
j_gene: TRBJ1-5

CDR3aa: CASSFGDTYEQYF
CDR3nt: TGTGCCAGCAGTTTCGGGGACACCTACGAGCAGTACTTC
d_gene: .
abundance: few
v_gene: TRBV27
j_gene: TRBJ2-7

CDR3aa: CASTIGGSPLHF
CDR3nt: TGTGCCAGCACTATAGGAGGTTCACCCCTCCACTTT
d_gene: .
abundance: .
v_gene: TRBV27
j_gene: TRBJ1-6

CDR3aa: CASSPRAGDRNTEAFF
CDR3nt: TGTGCCAGCAGCCCTCGAGCAGGGGATAGGAACACTGAAGCTTTCTTT
d_gene: .
abundance: .
v_gene: TRBV9
j_gene: TRBJ1-1

CDR3aa: CASSIPGSPSTDTQYF
CDR3nt: TGTGCCAGTAGTATTCCCGGTTCCCCTAGCACAGATACGCAGTATTTT
d_gene: .
abundance: .
v_gene: TRBV19
j_gene: TRBJ2-3

CDR3aa: CASSTRTGPNTEAFF
CDR3nt: TGTGCCAGCAGCACCAGGACAGGCCCGAACACTGAAGCTTTCTTT
d_gene: TRBD1
abundance: .
v_gene: TRBV11-2
j_gene: TRBJ1-1

CDR3aa: CASSVSGDHLETQYF
CDR3nt: TGTGCCAGCAGCGTTAGCGGGGATCACCTGGAGACCCAGTACTTC
d_gene: TRBD2
abundance: .
v_gene: TRBV9
j_gene: TRBJ2-5

CDR3aa: CASSLNRGLGGKLFF
CDR3nt: TGTGCCAGCAGCTTAAACAGGGGTCTCGGCGGAAAACTGTTTTTT
d_gene: TRBD1
abundance: .
v_gene: TRBV7-8
j_gene: TRBJ1-4

CDR3aa: CASSANGQGGEKLFF
CDR3nt: TGTGCCAGCAGTGCGAACGGACAGGGCGGTGAAAAACTGTTTTTT
d_gene: TRBD1
abundance: .
v_gene: TRBV2
j_gene: TRBJ1-4

CDR3aa: CASSIRRGPYEQYF
CDR3nt: TGTGCCAGCAGCATACGGAGGGGCCCCTACGAGCAGTACTTC
d_gene: .
abundance: .
v_gene: TRBV7-6
j_gene: TRBJ2-7

CDR3aa: CATSDFLSVTWIYGYTF
CDR3nt: TGTGCCACCAGTGATTTCCTCTCAGTGACATGGATCTATGGCTACACCTTC
d_gene: .
abundance: .
v_gene: TRBV24-1
j_gene: TRBJ1-2

CDR3aa: CASSYQAVAFF
CDR3nt: TGTGCCAGCAGTTACCAGGCCGTAGCTTTCTTT
d_gene: .
abundance: .
v_gene: TRBV6-5
j_gene: TRBJ1-1

CDR3aa: CASSIVTGTGFINEQFF
CDR3nt: TGTGCCAGTAGTATAGTCACCGGGACAGGGTTTATCAATGAGCAGTTCTTC
d_gene: TRBD1
abundance: .
v_gene: TRBV19
j_gene: TRBJ2-1

CDR3aa: CASSFTGGYSYNSPLHF
CDR3nt: TGTGCCAGCAGTTTCACAGGGGGCTACTCCTATAATTCACCCCTCCACTTT
d_gene: TRBD1
abundance: .
v_gene: TRBV7-9
j_gene: TRBJ1-6

CDR3aa: CASSVAGDQPQHF
CDR3nt: TGTGCCAGCAGCGTCGCGGGGGATCAGCCCCAGCATTTT
d_gene: .
abundance: .
v_gene: TRBV9
j_gene: TRBJ1-5

CDR3aa: CAWSPGPGNGYTF
CDR3nt: TGTGCCTGGAGTCCTGGACCAGGGAACGGCTACACCTTC
d_gene: .
abundance: .
v_gene: TRBV30
j_gene: TRBJ1-2

CDR3aa: CASSPRLAGGPNSIYNEQFF
CDR3nt: TGTGCCAGCAGCCCGAGACTAGCGGGGGGGCCTAATTCTATCTACAATGAGCAGTTCTTC
d_gene: TRBD2
abundance: .
v_gene: TRBV14
j_gene: TRBJ2-1

CDR3aa: CASSMGPTEAFF
CDR3nt: TGTGCCAGCAGCATGGGCCCGACTGAAGCTTTCTTT
d_gene: .
abundance: .
v_gene: TRBV12-3/TRBV12-4
j_gene: TRBJ1-1

CDR3aa: CASSLPSQGTPLHF
CDR3nt: TGTGCCAGCAGTCTCCCCTCACAGGGGACACCCCTCCACTTT
d_gene: TRBD1
abundance: .
v_gene: TRBV27
j_gene: TRBJ1-6

CDR3aa: CASSLRTGTDNEQFF
CDR3nt: TGTGCCAGCAGCTTACGGACAGGGACCGACAATGAGCAGTTCTTC
d_gene: TRBD1
abundance: .
v_gene: TRBV11-2
j_gene: TRBJ2-1

CDR3aa: CASSLQGAQETQYF
CDR3nt: TGTGCCAGCAGTTTACAGGGGGCGCAAGAGACCCAGTACTTC
d_gene: TRBD1
abundance: .
v_gene: TRBV27
j_gene: TRBJ2-5

CDR3aa: CASSSDRDPPGNTIYF
CDR3nt: TGCGCCAGCAGCTCGGACCGGGATCCCCCTGGAAACACCATATATTTT
d_gene: .
abundance: .
v_gene: TRBV5-1
j_gene: TRBJ1-3

CDR3aa: CASSEQGSTEAFF
CDR3nt: TGTGCCAGCAGTGAACAGGGAAGCACTGAAGCTTTCTTT
d_gene: .
abundance: .
v_gene: TRBV12-3/TRBV12-4
j_gene: TRBJ1-1

CDR3aa: CASSTIDYEQYF
CDR3nt: TGTGCCAGCAGTACCATAGACTACGAGCAGTACTTC
d_gene: .
abundance: .
v_gene: TRBV12-3/TRBV12-4
j_gene: TRBJ2-7

CDR3aa: CASSSGTGEYSNQPQHF
CDR3nt: TGTGCCAGTAGCTCCGGGACAGGCGAGTATAGCAATCAGCCCCAGCATTTT
d_gene: TRBD1
abundance: few
v_gene: TRBV19
j_gene: TRBJ1-5

CDR3aa: CASSFRVDEQYF
CDR3nt: TGTGCCAGCAGCTTTAGAGTCGACGAGCAGTACTTC
d_gene: .
abundance: once
v_gene: TRBV7-6
j_gene: TRBJ2-7

CDR3aa: CASSLAPRSTGELFF
CDR3nt: TGTGCCAGCTCACTAGCCCCTAGGAGTACCGGGGAGCTGTTTTTT
d_gene: .
abundance: .
v_gene: TRBV18
j_gene: TRBJ2-2

CDR3aa: CASSQEQGRGYTF
CDR3nt: TGTGCCAGCAGCCAAGAACAGGGACGGGGCTACACCTTC
d_gene: .
abundance: .
v_gene: TRBV3-1/TRBV3-2
j_gene: TRBJ1-2

CDR3aa: CASSSQGSSYEQYF
CDR3nt: TGTGCCAGCAGCAGCCAGGGGAGCTCCTACGAGCAGTACTTC
d_gene: .
abundance: .
v_gene: TRBV9
j_gene: TRBJ2-7